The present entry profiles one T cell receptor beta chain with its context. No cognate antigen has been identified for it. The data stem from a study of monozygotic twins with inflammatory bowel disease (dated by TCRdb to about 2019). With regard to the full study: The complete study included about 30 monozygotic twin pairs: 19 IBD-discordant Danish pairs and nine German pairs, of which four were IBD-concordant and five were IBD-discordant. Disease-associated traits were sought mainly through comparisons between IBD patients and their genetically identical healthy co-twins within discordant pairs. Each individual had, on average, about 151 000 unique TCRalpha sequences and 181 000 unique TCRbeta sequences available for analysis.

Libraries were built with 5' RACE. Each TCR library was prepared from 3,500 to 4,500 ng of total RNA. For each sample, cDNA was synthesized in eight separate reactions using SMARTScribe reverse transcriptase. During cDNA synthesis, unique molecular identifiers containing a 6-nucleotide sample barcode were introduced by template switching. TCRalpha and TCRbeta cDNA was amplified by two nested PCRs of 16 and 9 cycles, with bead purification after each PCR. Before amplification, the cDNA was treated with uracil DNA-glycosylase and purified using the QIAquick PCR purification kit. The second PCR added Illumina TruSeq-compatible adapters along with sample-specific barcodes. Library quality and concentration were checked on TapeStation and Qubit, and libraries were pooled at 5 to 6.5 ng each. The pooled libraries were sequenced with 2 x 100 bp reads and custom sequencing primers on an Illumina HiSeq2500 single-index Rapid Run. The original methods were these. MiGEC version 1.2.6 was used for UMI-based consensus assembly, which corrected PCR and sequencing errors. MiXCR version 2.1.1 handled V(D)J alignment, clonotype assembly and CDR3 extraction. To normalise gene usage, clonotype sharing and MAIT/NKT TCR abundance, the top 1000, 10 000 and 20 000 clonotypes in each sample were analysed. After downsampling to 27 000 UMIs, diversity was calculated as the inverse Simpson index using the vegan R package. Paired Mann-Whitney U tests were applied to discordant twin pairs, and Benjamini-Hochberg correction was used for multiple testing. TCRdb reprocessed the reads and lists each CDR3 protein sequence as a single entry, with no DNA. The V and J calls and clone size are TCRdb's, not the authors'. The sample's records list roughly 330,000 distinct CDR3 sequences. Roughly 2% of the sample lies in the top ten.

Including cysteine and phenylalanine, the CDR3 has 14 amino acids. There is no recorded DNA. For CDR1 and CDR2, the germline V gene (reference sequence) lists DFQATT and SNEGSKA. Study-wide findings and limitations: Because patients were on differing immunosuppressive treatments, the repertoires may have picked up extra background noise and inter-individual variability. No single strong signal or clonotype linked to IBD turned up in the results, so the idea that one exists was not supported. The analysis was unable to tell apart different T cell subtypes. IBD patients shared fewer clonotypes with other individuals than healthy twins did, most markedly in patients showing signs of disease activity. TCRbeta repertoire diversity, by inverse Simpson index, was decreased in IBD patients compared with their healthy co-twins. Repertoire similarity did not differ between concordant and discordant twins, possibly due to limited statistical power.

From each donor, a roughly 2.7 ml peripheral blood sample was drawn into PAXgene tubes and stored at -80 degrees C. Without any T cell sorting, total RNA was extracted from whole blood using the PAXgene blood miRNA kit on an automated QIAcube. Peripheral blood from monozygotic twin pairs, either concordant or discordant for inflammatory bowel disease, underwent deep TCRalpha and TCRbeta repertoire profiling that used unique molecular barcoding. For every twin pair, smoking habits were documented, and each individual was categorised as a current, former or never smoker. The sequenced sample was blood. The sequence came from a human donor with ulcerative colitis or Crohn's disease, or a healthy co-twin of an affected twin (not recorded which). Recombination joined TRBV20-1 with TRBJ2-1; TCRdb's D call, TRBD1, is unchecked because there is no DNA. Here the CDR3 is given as CSAAIPGQYNEQFF.